This paragraph reports one T cell receptor beta chain. Its specificity is not known. This record belongs to a study of post-analysis software for immune sequencing data. Tagging with unique molecular identifiers was a feature of the TCR beta cDNA libraries. TCRdb itself ran the PCR reads through MiXCR, one entry per CDR3 protein. The data contain 750,000 to 950,000 distinct CDR3 sequences, around 53% of them singletons. Trimming cost V 8 bases and J 7 bases, with 17 bases left between them. CDR3 size: 14 residues. Whole-study findings and limits: In patients, TRBV5-6, TRBV5-1 and TRBV20-1 belonged to five TRBV segments found more frequently than in controls.

Sequencing input: blood. The receptor was derived from a girl aged 10-17 years with multiple sclerosis. The chain joins TRBV12-3 or TRBV12-4 to TRBJ1-4, with D perhaps matching TRBD1 (5 bases). The CDR3 coding sequence is TGTGCCAGCGGGTTAGGGGCCGGTCGTGAAAAACTGTTTTTT. Translated: CASGLGAGREKLFF.